Detailed here is one TCR beta chain. No antigen is known for it. The germline CDR1 and CDR2 sequences are SGHKS and YYEKEE (reference sequence). This CDR3 is 16 amino acids long. The germline V and J ends were trimmed by 0 bases and 2 bases, with 15 bases remaining between them. Using immunoSEQ multiplex PCR, the repertoire was profiled, and TCRdb retains in-frame clones only, with some absent. This table holds under 150,000 clones, 90% to 95% found once. The data stem from a study of T cell responses to AZD1222 COVID-19 vaccine. The study's findings and limits: Repertoires in all cases were sampled only once the peak T cell response had passed. Regions left unmutated in variants are reportedly the target of nearly half of spike-specific TCRs.

Here the sequenced sample was peripheral blood, taken on day 0 of AZD1222 vaccination. V gene TRBV5-5 combines with J gene TRBJ2-7; D gene ambiguous. The TCR comes from an adult in good health. This chain's CDR3 is CASSLANEFSTYEQYF. The CDR3 coding sequence is TGTGCCAGCAGCTTGGCCAACGAGTTTTCGACCTACGAGCAGTACTTC.